A selection of T cell receptor beta chains follows, all from one sample in a study of blood T cell repertoires in COVID-19. Assay used: immunoSEQ multiplex PCR; TCRdb lists only in-frame clones, some missing. The data show roughly 200,000 clones, about 90% seen once. Sequenced sample: PBMCs or T cells enriched from blood (not recorded which). These receptors were collected from a man aged 25 to 40 who had recovered from COVID-19. Both conserved end residues are part of each CDR3. Each record gives: D gene, J gene, clone size, V gene, CDR3 protein, CDR3 DNA. D genes are given only for firm matches. Size tells how often a clone was seen (once, few, many) or the class of an expanded clone, and some rows leave it out.

D gene: .
J gene: TRBJ1-3
clone size: .
V gene: TRBV5-1
CDR3 protein: CASSLAGTRFGNTIYF
CDR3 DNA: TGCGCCAGCAGCTTGGCGGGGACTAGATTCGGAAACACCATATATTTT

D gene: TRBD2
J gene: TRBJ2-2
clone size: .
V gene: TRBV15
CDR3 protein: CATSRSGTSGGPTGELFF
CDR3 DNA: TGTGCCACCAGCAGATCGGGGACTAGCGGGGGGCCCACCGGGGAGCTGTTTTTT

D gene: .
J gene: TRBJ2-7
clone size: .
V gene: TRBV5-1
CDR3 protein: CASMAGLEQYF
CDR3 DNA: TGCGCCAGCATGGCAGGCCTCGAGCAGTACTTC

D gene: .
J gene: TRBJ1-2
clone size: .
V gene: TRBV6-5
CDR3 protein: CASSRTALGGGYTF
CDR3 DNA: TGTGCCAGCAGCCGGACAGCCCTCGGTGGCGGCTACACCTTC

D gene: TRBD1
J gene: TRBJ2-1
clone size: .
V gene: TRBV9
CDR3 protein: CASSPRTGNRDEQFF
CDR3 DNA: TGTGCCAGCAGCCCTAGGACAGGGAACAGGGATGAGCAGTTCTTC

D gene: TRBD2
J gene: TRBJ2-3
clone size: .
V gene: TRBV5-6
CDR3 protein: CASSAVGGASDTQYF
CDR3 DNA: TGTGCCAGCAGCGCGGTCGGGGGGGCCTCAGATACGCAGTATTTT

D gene: TRBD2
J gene: TRBJ2-3
clone size: .
V gene: TRBV4-3
CDR3 protein: CASSQDGGSRGDTQYF
CDR3 DNA: TGCGCCAGCAGCCAAGATGGCGGGAGTCGGGGAGATACGCAGTATTTT

D gene: TRBD2
J gene: TRBJ2-3
clone size: .
V gene: TRBV7-2
CDR3 protein: CASSLGLAGYDTQYF
CDR3 DNA: TGTGCCAGCAGCTTAGGGCTAGCGGGTTATGATACGCAGTATTTT

D gene: TRBD1
J gene: TRBJ2-1
clone size: .
V gene: TRBV2
CDR3 protein: CASSPGQQRNEQFF
CDR3 DNA: TGTGCCAGCAGTCCGGGACAGCAAAGGAATGAGCAGTTCTTC

D gene: .
J gene: TRBJ2-1
clone size: .
V gene: TRBV15
CDR3 protein: CATGGTREKASSYNEQFF
CDR3 DNA: TGTGCCACCGGGGGGACGCGGGAAAAAGCGAGCTCCTACAATGAGCAGTTCTTC

D gene: TRBD1
J gene: TRBJ2-5
clone size: .
V gene: TRBV2
CDR3 protein: CASRDGTGGARGQETQYF
CDR3 DNA: TGTGCCAGCAGGGATGGGACAGGGGGCGCGAGGGGCCAAGAGACCCAGTACTTC

D gene: .
J gene: TRBJ2-2
clone size: once
V gene: TRBV21-1
CDR3 protein: CASRTLLAGPANTGELFF
CDR3 DNA: TGTGCCAGCAGGACGTTGCTAGCGGGGCCTGCGAACACCGGGGAGCTGTTTTTT

D gene: TRBD1
J gene: TRBJ1-2
clone size: .
V gene: TRBV28
CDR3 protein: CASRTGAGYGYTF
CDR3 DNA: TGTGCCAGCAGGACAGGGGCCGGTTATGGCTACACCTTC

D gene: .
J gene: TRBJ2-2
clone size: .
V gene: TRBV15
CDR3 protein: CATSPWHLSGELFF
CDR3 DNA: TGTGCCACCAGCCCCTGGCATTTATCCGGGGAGCTGTTTTTT

D gene: .
J gene: TRBJ2-7
clone size: .
V gene: TRBV6-1
CDR3 protein: CASSEPLKSYEQYF
CDR3 DNA: TGTGCCAGCAGTGAACCACTGAAGAGTTACGAGCAGTACTTC

D gene: TRBD2
J gene: TRBJ2-5
clone size: .
V gene: TRBV27
CDR3 protein: CASSLSQRGAVETQYF
CDR3 DNA: TGTGCCAGCAGTTTATCGCAGCGGGGGGCAGTGGAGACCCAGTACTTC

D gene: .
J gene: TRBJ1-5
clone size: .
V gene: TRBV10-2
CDR3 protein: CASSDVPGQINQPQHF
CDR3 DNA: TGCGCCAGCAGTGATGTACCGGGACAAATAAATCAGCCCCAGCATTTT

D gene: TRBD1
J gene: TRBJ2-5
clone size: once
V gene: TRBV5-4
CDR3 protein: CASTGGGKTQYF
CDR3 DNA: TGTGCCAGCACAGGGGGCGGGAAGACCCAGTACTTC

D gene: TRBD1
J gene: TRBJ1-5
clone size: .
V gene: TRBV28
CDR3 protein: CASSLTGQGVYQPQHF
CDR3 DNA: TGTGCCAGCAGTTTAACGGGACAGGGGGTATATCAGCCCCAGCATTTT

D gene: TRBD2
J gene: TRBJ2-7
clone size: .
V gene: TRBV7-2
CDR3 protein: CASTLPGGYEQYF
CDR3 DNA: TGTGCCAGCACCCTACCGGGGGGGTACGAGCAGTACTTC

D gene: TRBD2
J gene: TRBJ2-1
clone size: .
V gene: TRBV6-1
CDR3 protein: CASSDELTSGRGKGQFF
CDR3 DNA: TGTGCCAGCAGTGATGAATTGACTAGCGGGAGGGGGAAGGGGCAGTTCTTC

D gene: .
J gene: TRBJ2-3
clone size: .
V gene: TRBV7-9
CDR3 protein: CASSPADTQYF
CDR3 DNA: TGTGCCAGCAGCCCAGCAGATACGCAGTATTTT

D gene: TRBD1
J gene: TRBJ2-1
clone size: few
V gene: TRBV6-2/TRBV6-3
CDR3 protein: CASRYGTDYNEQFF
CDR3 DNA: TGTGCCAGCAGATACGGGACAGATTACAATGAGCAGTTCTTC

D gene: .
J gene: TRBJ1-1
clone size: .
V gene: TRBV6-5
CDR3 protein: CASSHQDRSYTEAFF
CDR3 DNA: TGTGCCAGCAGTCACCAGGACAGAAGTTATACTGAAGCTTTCTTT

D gene: TRBD1
J gene: TRBJ1-6
clone size: once
V gene: TRBV18
CDR3 protein: CASSQGQDNSPLHF
CDR3 DNA: TGTGCCAGCTCCCAAGGACAGGATAATTCACCCCTCCACTTT

D gene: .
J gene: TRBJ1-4
clone size: .
V gene: TRBV9
CDR3 protein: CASSPHWGGSTNEKLFF
CDR3 DNA: TGTGCCAGCAGCCCCCACTGGGGGGGCTCAACTAATGAAAAACTGTTTTTT

D gene: TRBD1
J gene: TRBJ1-6
clone size: .
V gene: TRBV4-3
CDR3 protein: CASSLRDRDSPLHF
CDR3 DNA: TGCGCCAGCAGCCTCCGGGACAGGGACTCACCCCTCCACTTT

D gene: TRBD2
J gene: TRBJ2-3
clone size: .
V gene: TRBV28
CDR3 protein: CASSLWGTSGSTDTQYF
CDR3 DNA: TGTGCCAGCAGTTTATGGGGGACTAGCGGGAGTACAGATACGCAGTATTTT

D gene: TRBD1
J gene: TRBJ1-2
clone size: .
V gene: TRBV2
CDR3 protein: CASSAPTGGAGGYTF
CDR3 DNA: TGTGCCAGCAGTGCCCCTACAGGGGGCGCAGGTGGCTACACCTTC

D gene: .
J gene: TRBJ1-5
clone size: .
V gene: TRBV19
CDR3 protein: CASSSGGLSNQPQHF
CDR3 DNA: TGTGCCAGTAGTAGCGGGGGGCTTAGCAATCAGCCCCAGCATTTT

D gene: TRBD1
J gene: TRBJ1-1
clone size: .
V gene: TRBV6-6
CDR3 protein: CASSYSLAGGFAEAFF
CDR3 DNA: TGTGCCAGCAGTTACTCGTTGGCAGGGGGCTTTGCTGAAGCTTTCTTT

D gene: .
J gene: TRBJ2-2
clone size: once
V gene: TRBV11-2
CDR3 protein: CASSTNYATGELFF
CDR3 DNA: TGTGCCAGCAGCACTAACTATGCAACCGGGGAGCTGTTTTTT

D gene: TRBD1
J gene: TRBJ1-1
clone size: once
V gene: TRBV3-1/TRBV3-2
CDR3 protein: CASSQPGTARAFF
CDR3 DNA: TGTGCCAGCAGCCAACCAGGGACAGCAAGAGCTTTCTTT

D gene: TRBD2
J gene: TRBJ2-7
clone size: .
V gene: TRBV7-8
CDR3 protein: CASSFGLADSYEQYF
CDR3 DNA: TGTGCCAGCAGCTTTGGGCTAGCGGATTCCTACGAGCAGTACTTC

D gene: .
J gene: TRBJ2-5
clone size: .
V gene: TRBV9
CDR3 protein: CASSGAKETQYF
CDR3 DNA: TGTGCCAGCAGCGGGGCTAAAGAGACCCAGTACTTC

D gene: .
J gene: TRBJ1-6
clone size: .
V gene: TRBV27
CDR3 protein: CASSATAVGSYNSPLHF
CDR3 DNA: TGTGCCAGCAGTGCGACTGCTGTAGGTTCCTATAATTCACCCCTCCACTTT

D gene: TRBD2
J gene: TRBJ2-5
clone size: .
V gene: TRBV9
CDR3 protein: CASSVSSGSGQETQYF
CDR3 DNA: TGTGCCAGCAGCGTATCTAGCGGGAGTGGGCAAGAGACCCAGTACTTC

D gene: TRBD1
J gene: TRBJ1-1
clone size: once
V gene: TRBV6-5
CDR3 protein: CASKEQGTNTEAFF
CDR3 DNA: TGTGCCAGCAAAGAACAGGGGACCAACACTGAAGCTTTCTTT

D gene: .
J gene: TRBJ1-6
clone size: .
V gene: TRBV7-9
CDR3 protein: CASSLAQGNNSPLHF
CDR3 DNA: TGTGCCAGCAGCTTAGCACAGGGAAATAATTCACCCCTCCACTTT

D gene: TRBD2
J gene: TRBJ2-3
clone size: .
V gene: TRBV9
CDR3 protein: CASSVAPGRGLPGTQYF
CDR3 DNA: TGTGCCAGCAGCGTAGCTCCGGGGCGGGGGTTGCCGGGTACGCAGTATTTT

D gene: .
J gene: TRBJ2-1
clone size: .
V gene: TRBV7-2
CDR3 protein: CASSLTLYEQFF
CDR3 DNA: TGTGCCAGCAGCTTAACTTTGTATGAGCAGTTCTTC

D gene: TRBD1
J gene: TRBJ1-4
clone size: .
V gene: TRBV5-4
CDR3 protein: CASSPGQGSEKLFF
CDR3 DNA: TGTGCCAGCAGCCCCGGACAGGGATCGGAAAAACTGTTTTTT

D gene: .
J gene: TRBJ1-2
clone size: .
V gene: TRBV5-1
CDR3 protein: CASSLASDSFYGYTF
CDR3 DNA: TGCGCCAGCAGCTTGGCTTCGGACAGTTTCTATGGCTACACCTTC

D gene: TRBD2
J gene: TRBJ2-1
clone size: .
V gene: TRBV6-2/TRBV6-3
CDR3 protein: CASSTTTSGRDEQFF
CDR3 DNA: TGTGCCAGCAGTACCACGACTAGCGGGAGAGATGAGCAGTTCTTC

D gene: .
J gene: TRBJ1-1
clone size: once
V gene: TRBV29-1
CDR3 protein: CSVEGQKFGEAFF
CDR3 DNA: TGCAGCGTTGAAGGACAGAAGTTTGGGGAAGCTTTCTTT

D gene: TRBD1
J gene: TRBJ1-5
clone size: .
V gene: TRBV28
CDR3 protein: CASSSAGGDQPQHF
CDR3 DNA: TGTGCCAGCAGTTCAGCAGGGGGCGACCAGCCCCAGCATTTT

D gene: .
J gene: TRBJ2-5
clone size: .
V gene: TRBV30
CDR3 protein: CAWSAMQQETQYF
CDR3 DNA: TGTGCCTGGAGTGCGATGCAGCAAGAGACCCAGTACTTC

D gene: .
J gene: TRBJ2-7
clone size: once
V gene: TRBV18
CDR3 protein: CASSPGQGTQSYEQYF
CDR3 DNA: TGTGCCAGCTCACCGGGGCAGGGGACCCAATCCTACGAGCAGTACTTC

D gene: .
J gene: TRBJ2-1
clone size: .
V gene: TRBV10-3
CDR3 protein: CAISGEIGAYNEQFF
CDR3 DNA: TGTGCCATCAGTGGGGAGATCGGAGCGTACAATGAGCAGTTCTTC

D gene: TRBD1
J gene: TRBJ2-7
clone size: .
V gene: TRBV4-1
CDR3 protein: CASSQGPFGRGFYEQYF
CDR3 DNA: TGCGCCAGCAGCCAAGGCCCGTTTGGCAGGGGGTTCTACGAGCAGTACTTC

D gene: TRBD1
J gene: TRBJ2-2
clone size: .
V gene: TRBV5-1
CDR3 protein: CASSSGQGATGELFF
CDR3 DNA: TGCGCCAGCAGCTCTGGACAGGGGGCGACCGGGGAGCTGTTTTTT

D gene: .
J gene: TRBJ1-5
clone size: .
V gene: TRBV6-2/TRBV6-3
CDR3 protein: CASSTNTRQRWGQPQHF
CDR3 DNA: TGTGCCAGCAGCACCAATACGAGACAGCGTTGGGGTCAGCCCCAGCATTTT

D gene: .
J gene: TRBJ1-2
clone size: .
V gene: TRBV29-1
CDR3 protein: CSVVVLGQSANYGYTF
CDR3 DNA: TGCAGCGTTGTGGTCCTGGGGCAGAGCGCTAACTATGGCTACACCTTC

D gene: .
J gene: TRBJ2-5
clone size: .
V gene: TRBV4-1
CDR3 protein: CASSQALAPETQYF
CDR3 DNA: TGCGCCAGCAGCCAAGCACTAGCCCCAGAGACCCAGTACTTC

D gene: TRBD1
J gene: TRBJ1-2
clone size: .
V gene: TRBV5-1
CDR3 protein: CASSLGQGSSYGYTF
CDR3 DNA: TGCGCCAGCAGCTTAGGACAGGGATCCTCCTATGGCTACACCTTC

D gene: TRBD1
J gene: TRBJ2-5
clone size: .
V gene: TRBV25-1
CDR3 protein: CASSGWTGMKTQYF
CDR3 DNA: TGTGCCAGCAGTGGGTGGACAGGGATGAAGACCCAGTACTTC

D gene: TRBD1
J gene: TRBJ1-1
clone size: few
V gene: TRBV5-1
CDR3 protein: CASSLEGQGRTEAFF
CDR3 DNA: TGCGCCAGCAGCTTGGAGGGACAGGGTAGGACTGAAGCTTTCTTT